These T cell receptor beta chains were read from a single sample in a study of blood T cell repertoires in COVID-19. Using immunoSEQ multiplex PCR, the repertoire was profiled, and TCRdb retains in-frame clones only, with some absent. The repertoire holds about 380,000 clones, with less than 85% as singletons. Sequenced: peripheral blood. These receptor sequences come from a woman younger than 35 with acute or convalescent COVID-19. CDR3s include the opening cysteine and the closing phenylalanine or tryptophan. The D gene is left open where the match is weak. Not all rows give a size; the values are once, few, many and, for expanded clones, a class.

v_call	clone_size	d_call	j_call	cdr3_nt	cdr3_aa
TRBV6-1	once	TRBD2	TRBJ2-1	TGTGCCAGCAGTGAAAAGGGGGCGGGACTAGCGGGAGGGAATGAGCAGTTCTTC	CASSEKGAGLAGGNEQFF
TRBV6-5	few	.	TRBJ2-3	TGTGCCAGCAACCTGGCGGGCACAGATACGCAGTATTTT	CASNLAGTDTQYF
TRBV6-5	.	TRBD2	TRBJ2-3	TGTGCCAGCAGTTACGGGCTAGCGGGAGTCACAGATACGCAGTATTTT	CASSYGLAGVTDTQYF
TRBV5-1	few	TRBD1	TRBJ1-2	TGCGCCAGCAGCTTACCTGAACAGGGGACGAGTGGCTACACCTTC	CASSLPEQGTSGYTF
TRBV5-8	.	TRBD2	TRBJ2-7	TGTGCCAGCAGTCGTACTAGCGGGAGTTCCTACGAGCAGTACTTC	CASSRTSGSSYEQYF
TRBV21-1	.	.	TRBJ1-5	TGTGCCAGCAGAACGTCGGGGAATCAGCCCCAGCATTTT	CASRTSGNQPQHF
TRBV6-5	.	.	TRBJ2-7	TGTGCCAGCAGTCCTCGGGTCCAATCCTACGAGCAGTACTTC	CASSPRVQSYEQYF
TRBV10-3	once	.	TRBJ2-7	TGTGCCATCAGTGCGAGGGAGGCCCCCTACGAGCAGTACTTC	CAISAREAPYEQYF
TRBV7-9	.	.	TRBJ1-5	TGTGCCAGCAGCTTAGAGGTGGGGGGACCCGGCAATCAGCCCCAGCATTTT	CASSLEVGGPGNQPQHF
TRBV24-1	.	TRBD1	TRBJ1-4	TGTGCCACCAGTGATTCGACAGGGATTGAAAAACTGTTTTTT	CATSDSTGIEKLFF
TRBV2	few	.	TRBJ1-1	TGTGCCAGCAGGGGGGACACTGCGAGCACTGAAGCTTTCTTT	CASRGDTASTEAFF
TRBV6-6	once	.	TRBJ1-4	TGTGCCAGCAGTTATTTATCGGACAGTAATGAAAAACTGTTTTTT	CASSYLSDSNEKLFF
TRBV27	.	.	TRBJ1-1	TGTGCCAGCAGTTTAAAGGCAGGGTGGAACACTGAAGCTTTCTTT	CASSLKAGWNTEAFF
TRBV28	few	.	TRBJ1-6	TGTGCCAGCAGAACAGGGAGAGAATATAATTCACCCCTCCACTTT	CASRTGREYNSPLHF
TRBV19	once	TRBD1	TRBJ1-2	TGTGCCAGTAGTATATCCACAGGGGATGGCTACACCTTC	CASSISTGDGYTF
TRBV5-1	once	TRBD1	TRBJ1-5	TGCGCCAGCCGCCTGGGGACAGGGAATCAGCCCCAGCATTTT	CASRLGTGNQPQHF
TRBV21-1	.	.	TRBJ2-7	TGTGCCAGCAGCAAACCCGGGACTAGCGGGAATCCCCGCTACGAGCAGTACTTC	CASSKPGTSGNPRYEQYF
TRBV2	.	TRBD1	TRBJ1-1	TGTGCCAGCAGTAGGGACAGGCCGGCGGCTTTCTTT	CASSRDRPAAFF
TRBV6-1	.	.	TRBJ1-2	TGTGCCAGCCACAAGGCGGAAACGGGTGGCGGCTACACCTTC	CASHKAETGGGYTF
TRBV19	few	.	TRBJ1-5	TGTGCCAGTAGTACCGACCCAAGAGACAGTCAGCCCCAGCATTTT	CASSTDPRDSQPQHF
TRBV19	once	.	TRBJ1-5	TGTGCCAGTAGTACGGAAACAGAGTCTTATAGCAATCAGCCCCAGCATTTT	CASSTETESYSNQPQHF
TRBV3-1/TRBV3-2	.	.	TRBJ2-2	TGTGCCAGCAGCCAAGAACAGGTGGCCACCGGGGAGCTGTTTTTT	CASSQEQVATGELFF
TRBV27	.	.	TRBJ2-1	TGTGCCAGCAGTCGGGACTTGAGCTCCTACAATGAGCAGTTCTTC	CASSRDLSSYNEQFF
TRBV10-3	.	.	TRBJ1-5	TGTGCCATCAGTGTGGGGGGGCAGCCCCAGCATTTT	CAISVGGQPQHF
TRBV2	few	TRBD2	TRBJ2-3	TGTGCCAGCAGTGAAGGGTGGGGCGGGAGTAAAGATACGCAGTATTTT	CASSEGWGGSKDTQYF
TRBV6-5	.	TRBD1	TRBJ1-1	TGTGCCAGCAATACAGGGGGTCGGTTTGTTGCTTTCTTT	CASNTGGRFVAFF